This passage covers 27 T cell receptor beta chains from one sample sequenced in a study of blood T cells in healthy people across ages. Primed by a sample-barcoded 5' primer and a J-beta primer mix, a second PCR proceeded for about 7 to 11 cycles. TCRdb passed the 5' RACE reads through MiXCR, listing each CDR3 protein once. This table holds about 780,000 distinct CDR3 sequences, roughly 25% found once. These same data were also listed under a study on T cells of mothers and their children.

Sequenced input: blood. All receptors derive from a boy aged 5-17 years in good health.

The rearrangement uses TRBV10-2 and TRBJ1-2; D remains ambiguous. CDR3 length: 16 residues. V lost 3 bases and J lost 4, with 18 bases in between. Per germline, CDR1 WSHSY and CDR2 SAAADI. CDR3 DNA sequence: TGCGCCAGCAGTGAAAGGGTTGACCCTAGGACCTATGGCTACACCTTC. It codes for CASSERVDPRTYGYTF.

This sequence joins TRBV14 and TRBJ2-5; D might be TRBD1 (6 bases). The J call may be mistaken, given a closer DNA end match to TRBJ2-7. The CDR3 runs to 15 residues. CDR1 and CDR2 (germline): SGHDN, FVKESK. Here the CDR3 reads CASSHTRQASYEQYF. CDR3 nucleotide sequence: TGTGCCAGCAGCCATACGAGACAGGCCTCCTACGAGCAGTACTTC.

V and J are TRBV29-1 and TRBJ1-2; D is uncertain. CDR3 length equals 13 residues. V lost 4 bases, J lost 2 bases, and 11 bases lay in between. CDR1 is SQVTM, CDR2 ANQGSEA, per germline. CDR3: CSVVVGRNYGYTF. The CDR3 nucleotides read TGCAGCGTTGTTGTAGGAAGAAACTATGGCTACACCTTC.

In this sample, this clonotype turned up a few times. V usage is TRBV4-1 and J usage is TRBJ1-1, with D perhaps matching TRBD1 (5 bases). From germline, CDR1 is MGHRA and CDR2 YSYEKL. V lost 4 bases and J lost 1, with 13 bases in between. This CDR3 is built from 15 residues. The CDR3 DNA is TGCGCCAGCAGCCCATATCCTGGGGCGAACACTGAAGCTTTCTTT. Amino acid sequence: CASSPYPGANTEAFF.

The chain is built from TRBV3-1 and TRBJ2-5, with D perhaps TRBD2 (5 bases). Germline lookup yields CDR1 LGHDT and CDR2 YNNKEL (reference sequence). The length of the CDR3 is 12 residues. The germline V and J ends were trimmed by 4 bases and 9 bases, with 12 bases remaining between them. CDR3 in amino acids: CASSLERGAQYF. CDR3 sequence (DNA): TGTGCCAGCAGCCTTGAACGGGGAGCCCAGTACTTC.

The chain employs TRBV5-1 and TRBJ2-7; D may be TRBD2 (5 bases). Germline lookup yields CDR1 SGHRS and CDR2 YFSETQ. V lost 1 base to trimming and J lost 6 bases, with 11 bases between them. The CDR3 runs to 13 residues. CDR3 DNA sequence: TGCGCCAGCAGCTTGAGGCTAGCCGGCGAGCAGTACTTC. The encoded protein is CASSLRLAGEQYF.

The rearrangement links TRBV4-2 to TRBJ1-1; TRBD1 matches at 9 bases. CDR3 length: 16 residues. The V gene's germline CDR1 is LGHNA and CDR2 YNFKEQ. After removal of 4 bases from V and 1 base from J, the junction contained 7 bases not matched to a gene. CDR3 region: CASSPHLTGGNTEAFF. CDR3 DNA: TGTGCCAGCAGCCCCCACCTGACAGGGGGGAACACTGAAGCTTTCTTT.

In this sample, this clonotype turned up a few times. The chain has TRBV10-1 and TRBJ2-2; D is perhaps TRBD1 (5 bases). The germline CDR1 and CDR2 sequences are WNHNN and SYGVQD (reference sequence). V was trimmed by 5 bases and J by 6 bases, leaving 10 bases between them. This CDR3 contains 13 residues. CDR3 bases: TGCGCCAGCAGTACCAGGGTAGCCGGGGAGCTGTTTTTT. This translates into CASSTRVAGELFF.

This chain links TRBV4-2 with TRBJ1-6; D call uncertain. V lost 0 bases and J 0 bases, leaving 9 bases between the germline ends. Germline lookup yields CDR1 LGHNA and CDR2 YNFKEQ. This CDR3 contains 17 residues. The CDR3 region is CASSQDRLSSYNSPLHF. The CDR3, as DNA: TGTGCCAGCAGCCAAGATCGACTTAGCTCCTATAATTCACCCCTCCACTTT.

This clonotype turned up a few times. The chain joins TRBV7-9 to TRBJ2-5; D uncertain. The CDR3 is 13 amino acids. Germline V gene lookup returns CDR1 SEHNR and CDR2 FQNEAQ (reference sequence). Trimming removed 5 bases from V and 10 bases from J, with 17 bases in between. The CDR3 nucleotides read TGTGCCAGCAGCCCCCCTGCTGGGTCGGACCAGTACTTC. Translated: CASSPPAGSDQYF.

This clonotype was observed a few times. The chain has TRBV5-1 and TRBJ1-2; the D gene is possibly TRBD1 (6 bases). CDR1 is SGHRS, CDR2 YFSETQ, per germline. The V and J ends lost 5 bases and 6 bases respectively, with 23 bases between them. The CDR3 is 16 amino acids. The CDR3 sequence: CASSHGWNRVGNGYTF. The CDR3 region has the DNA TGCGCCAGCAGTCACGGATGGAACAGGGTTGGGAATGGCTACACCTTC.

This clonotype was observed a handful of times. The chain carries TRBV12-3 or TRBV12-4 and TRBJ2-5, with 13 bases identical to TRBD2. The junction had 7 bases not matched to a gene; V was cut back by 3 bases and J by 0 bases. This CDR3 has 18 amino acids. This CDR3 is CASSFWTSGGPHQETQYF. The CDR3 DNA reads TGTGCCAGCAGTTTCTGGACTAGCGGGGGCCCTCACCAAGAGACCCAGTACTTC.

V gene TRBV2 combines with J gene TRBJ2-5, with a tentative D call TRBD1 (6 bases). Near its end, the DNA agrees better with TRBJ2-7, so the J call may be wrong. The CDR3 is 15 residues long. The germline gives CDR1 SNHLY, CDR2 FYNNEI. CDR3 amino acids: CASSEETGMNYEQYF. The CDR3 DNA sequence: TGTGCCAGCAGTGAAGAGACAGGAATGAACTACGAGCAGTACTTC.

The chain has TRBV6-2 or TRBV6-3 and TRBJ2-7, with unresolved D. V lost 2 bases and J 6 bases, leaving 14 bases between the germline ends. The CDR3 has 14 amino acids. Germline assignment: CDR1 MNHEY and CDR2 SVGEGT. The CDR3 spells CASSYVLEVGEQYF. The CDR3 DNA reads TGTGCCAGCAGTTACGTTCTCGAGGTTGGCGAGCAGTACTTC.

This clonotype was recorded a few times. The chain combines TRBV3-1 with TRBJ1-3; the D gene is possibly TRBD1 (5 bases). CDR3 size: 15 residues. Germline values: CDR1 LGHDT, CDR2 YNNKEL (reference sequence). V lost 5 bases and J lost 3, with 14 bases in between. CDR3 loop: CASSSPGFGGNTIYF. Here the CDR3 DNA reads TGTGCCAGCAGCTCCCCAGGGTTTGGTGGAAACACCATATATTTT.

This clonotype was seen repeatedly, ten times or more. This sequence joins TRBV5-1 and TRBJ2-4, with D tentatively TRBD1 (5 bases). Germline V gene sequence: CDR1 SGHRS, CDR2 YFSETQ. V lost 0 bases, J lost 0 bases, and 13 bases lay in between. The CDR3 consists of 17 residues. CDR3 DNA: TGCGCCAGCAGCTTGGAGGTCAGGGTTTCAGCCAAAAACATTCAGTACTTC. Protein: CASSLEVRVSAKNIQYF. The complete variable domain, with remaining parts taken from reference TRBV5-1 and TRBJ2-4, reads KAGVTQTPRYLIKTRGQQVTLSCSPISGHRSVSWYQQTPGQGLQFLFEYFSETQRNKGNFPGRFSGRQFSNSRSEMNVSTLELGDSALYLCASSLEVRVSAKNIQYFGAGTRLSVL.

This sequence joins TRBV28 and TRBJ2-1; a possible D gene is TRBD2 (6 bases). Deletions cut 2 bases from V and 5 bases from J, with 16 bases between. The germline gives CDR1 MDHEN, CDR2 SYDVKM. There are 16 residues in the CDR3. CDR3 nucleotide sequence: TGTGCCAGCAGTTTACGTTGGCGGGGTTCAAACAATGAGCAGTTCTTC. The encoded protein is CASSLRWRGSNNEQFF.

This clonotype has only a few counts. The genes are TRBV6-5 and TRBJ2-4; D tentatively reads TRBD1 or TRBD2 (5 bases each). V gave up 2 bases and J gave up 8 bases, with 13 bases separating them. CDR3 size: 14 residues. Germline loops: CDR1 MNHEY, CDR2 SVGAGI. The DNA of the CDR3 is TGTGCCAGCAGTTACCTCCAGAGAGGGGACATTCAGTACTTC. Translated, it gives CASSYLQRGDIQYF.

V gene TRBV5-1 combines with J gene TRBJ1-4; tentatively, D is TRBD1 (6 bases). From germline, CDR1 is SGHRS and CDR2 YFSETQ. The CDR3 extends over 13 amino acids. The V gene lost 6 bases and the J gene lost 8 bases, with 14 bases spanning the gap. CDR3 bases: TGCGCCAGCAAAACAGGGTCGCAGGAAAAACTGTTTTTT. Its protein is CASKTGSQEKLFF.

This clonotype has a count of ten or more. This chain links TRBV18 with TRBJ1-2; D remains unclear. Germline assignment: CDR1 KGHSH and CDR2 LQKENI. Trimming took 8 bases from V and 3 from J, leaving 13 bases between them. The CDR3 contains 13 residues. CDR3 DNA: TGTGCCAGCAGCCCTGGTGGTGACTATGGCTACACCTTC. Protein sequence: CASSPGGDYGYTF.

This chain uses TRBV24-1 with TRBJ2-1; D possibly matches TRBD1 or TRBD2 (5 bases each). Per the germline V gene, CDR1 is KGHDR and CDR2 is SFDVKD. Deletions cut 4 bases from V and 8 bases from J, with 17 bases between. The CDR3 consists of 15 residues. CDR3 DNA sequence: TGTGCCACCAGTGACCCCGGGACGGTCAGGGATGAGCAGTTCTTC. It yields the protein CATSDPGTVRDEQFF.

This clonotype was seen a few times. The chain recombines TRBV28 with TRBJ2-3, with 7 bases lining up with TRBD1. Unmatched junction bases numbered 12, after V lost 6 bases and J lost 6 bases. This CDR3 has 15 residues. The germline V gene has CDR1 MDHEN and CDR2 SYDVKM. CDR3 bases: TGTGCCAGCAGGACCCAAGGGACAGACTGGGATACGCAGTATTTT. It translates to CASRTQGTDWDTQYF.

This clonotype was seen a few times. This chain links TRBV7-9 with TRBJ1-4; no definite D call. The CDR3 loop spans 15 amino acids. The germline gives CDR1 SEHNR, CDR2 FQNEAQ (reference sequence). The V end lost 1 base, the J end lost 3 bases, and 9 bases lay between the germline ends. CDR3 in amino acids: CASSLGGGSNEKLFF. DNA of the CDR3: TGTGCCAGCAGCTTAGGAGGAGGATCTAATGAAAAACTGTTTTTT.

The gene calls are TRBV20-1 and TRBJ2-3; TRBD2 matches at 8 bases. J was trimmed by 4 bases and V by 1 base; bases with no gene match: 7. The germline gives CDR1 DFQATT, CDR2 SNEGSKA (reference sequence). This CDR3 has 15 amino acids. The CDR3 loop reads CSARGTAGGPDTQYF. The DNA of the CDR3 is TGCAGTGCTAGAGGAACGGCGGGGGGACCAGATACGCAGTATTTT.

The V call is TRBV7-2, the J call TRBJ2-2; D gene unclear. The CDR3 is made up of 14 amino acids. V lost 5 bases, J lost 7 bases, and 14 bases lay in between. Germline V gives CDR1 SGHTA, CDR2 FQGNSA. The CDR3 here is CASSPRTSVGELFF. For the CDR3, the DNA is TGTGCCAGCAGCCCCCGGACGAGCGTCGGGGAGCTGTTTTTT.

The chain links TRBV20-1 to TRBJ2-5, with 9 positions matching TRBD2. The end of the DNA aligns better with TRBJ2-7, so the J call may be wrong. The CDR3 runs 15 residues. Germline-derived CDR1 and CDR2 are DFQATT and SNEGSKA (reference sequence). The CDR3 region has the DNA TGCAGTGCTAGTGGTGCGGGGGGGCCTTCCTACGAGCAGTACTTC. It is translated as CSASGAGGPSYEQYF.

The V gene is TRBV20-1, the J gene TRBJ1-3; possibly TRBD1 for D (5 bases). Germline V gene data show CDR1 as DFQATT and CDR2 as SNEGSKA (reference sequence). V lost 6 bases, J lost 2 bases, and 14 bases lay in between. The CDR3 consists of 14 residues. Written as DNA, the CDR3 is TGCAGTGCAATCCGGGACGGTACTGGAAACACCATATATTTT. It is translated as CSAIRDGTGNTIYF.